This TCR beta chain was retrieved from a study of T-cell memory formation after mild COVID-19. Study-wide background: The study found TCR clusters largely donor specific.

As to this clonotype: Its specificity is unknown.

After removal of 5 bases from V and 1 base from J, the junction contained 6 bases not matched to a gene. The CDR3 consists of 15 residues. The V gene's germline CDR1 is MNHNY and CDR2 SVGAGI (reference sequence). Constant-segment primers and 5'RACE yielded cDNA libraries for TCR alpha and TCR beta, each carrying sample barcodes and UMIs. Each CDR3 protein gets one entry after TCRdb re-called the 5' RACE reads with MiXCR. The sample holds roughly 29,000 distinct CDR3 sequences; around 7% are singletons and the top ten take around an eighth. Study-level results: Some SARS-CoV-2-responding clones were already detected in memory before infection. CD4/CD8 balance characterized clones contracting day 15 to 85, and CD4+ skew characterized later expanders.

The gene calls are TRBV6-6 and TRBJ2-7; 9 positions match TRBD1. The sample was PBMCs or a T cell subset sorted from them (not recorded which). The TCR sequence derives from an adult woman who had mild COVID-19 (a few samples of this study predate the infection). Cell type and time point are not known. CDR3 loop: CASSAGQGRSYEQYF. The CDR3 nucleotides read TGTGCCAGCAGTGCCGGACAGGGGAGGTCCTACGAGCAGTACTTC.